Listed below are T cell receptor beta chains from one sample, sequenced in a study of cytomegalovirus exposure and HLA in healthy donors. The method was immunoSEQ multiplex PCR; TCRdb's version includes in-frame clones alone and lacks a portion of them. Among 130,000 or so clones listed, 70% to 75% were seen once. The sample taken for sequencing was PBMCs. Receptors were obtained from a woman aged 35 to 49 in good health and CMV-seropositive. Each CDR3 is given with its conserved first and last residue. A D gene is named only where the DNA matches it firmly. Part of the rows lack a size; the others show once, few, many or a class for expanded clones.

size: -; V: TRBV5-6; D: -; J: TRBJ2-5; DNA: TGTGCCAGCAGCGGAACAGGGGGGGGGCAAGAGACCCAGTACTTC; CDR3: CASSGTGGGQETQYF
size: -; V: TRBV5-1; D: -; J: TRBJ1-2; DNA: TGCGCCAGCAGCTTGGACAGGGTCAAGACCTATGGCTACACCTTC; CDR3: CASSLDRVKTYGYTF
size: -; V: TRBV7-9; D: TRBD2; J: TRBJ2-2; DNA: TGTGCCAGCAGCTTAGACCTAGCGGGGCACGGGGAGCTGTTTTTT; CDR3: CASSLDLAGHGELFF
size: -; V: TRBV9; D: TRBD2; J: TRBJ2-5; DNA: TGTGCCAGCAGCGTAGAGGGACTAGCGGGGGAAGAGACCCAGTACTTC; CDR3: CASSVEGLAGEETQYF
size: -; V: TRBV5-1; D: TRBD2; J: TRBJ2-5; DNA: TGCGCCAGCAGTCGCGCCGGGACTAGCACCGAGACCCAGTACTTC; CDR3: CASSRAGTSTETQYF
size: few; V: TRBV19; D: TRBD1; J: TRBJ2-6; DNA: TGTGCCAGTAGTACCCGGGACAGAAACTCTGGGGCCAACGTCCTGACTTTC; CDR3: CASSTRDRNSGANVLTF
size: -; V: TRBV30; D: TRBD1; J: TRBJ1-4; DNA: TGTGCCTGCCTGGGACAGGGGGCGCGAAAACTGTTTTTT; CDR3: CACLGQGARKLFF
size: -; V: TRBV7-9; D: -; J: TRBJ2-1; DNA: TGTGCCAGCAGCTTAGGGAGTGAGCAGTTCTTC; CDR3: CASSLGSEQFF
size: -; V: TRBV7-2; D: -; J: TRBJ2-7; DNA: TGTGCCAGCAGCTTGGGACATTCATACGAGCAGTACTTC; CDR3: CASSLGHSYEQYF
size: -; V: TRBV2; D: TRBD1; J: TRBJ1-4; DNA: TGTGCCAGCAGTGGACAGGGGATTTATGAAAAACTGTTTTTT; CDR3: CASSGQGIYEKLFF
size: -; V: TRBV5-4; D: TRBD1; J: TRBJ1-1; DNA: TGTGCCAGCAGCCTATCTACGACAGGGCGTAGCGCTGAAGCTTTCTTT; CDR3: CASSLSTTGRSAEAFF
size: -; V: TRBV18; D: TRBD1; J: TRBJ1-5; DNA: TGTGCCAGCTCACCAGACAGGGGCTCCCTGAGACCTCAGCCCCAGCATTTT; CDR3: CASSPDRGSLRPQPQHF
size: -; V: TRBV5-4; D: TRBD2; J: TRBJ2-7; DNA: TGTGCCAGCAGCTTGGGCGGGGGGCGCTCCTACGAGCAGTACTTC; CDR3: CASSLGGGRSYEQYF
size: -; V: TRBV19; D: TRBD1; J: TRBJ2-7; DNA: TGTGCCAGTAGTATAGATTACAGGGGTTCCTACGAGCAGTACTTC; CDR3: CASSIDYRGSYEQYF
size: few; V: TRBV18; D: TRBD1; J: TRBJ2-7; DNA: TGTGCCAGCTCACCTCTTACAGGGGGCGCTCACGAGCAGTACTTC; CDR3: CASSPLTGGAHEQYF
size: -; V: TRBV19; D: -; J: TRBJ1-2; DNA: TGTGCCAGTAGTATCCCGCAGGCTAACTATGGCTACACCTTC; CDR3: CASSIPQANYGYTF
size: few; V: TRBV30; D: -; J: TRBJ1-3; DNA: TGTGCCTGGAGGGCCGGACAGCCAGGAAACACCATATATTTT; CDR3: CAWRAGQPGNTIYF
size: -; V: TRBV6-1; D: -; J: TRBJ1-1; DNA: TGTGCCAGCTCCCTGGGGGGGGCGAACACTGAAGCTTTCTTT; CDR3: CASSLGGANTEAFF
size: -; V: TRBV5-6; D: TRBD2; J: TRBJ2-1; DNA: TGTGCCAGCAGGTCACTAGCGGGAGGGGAGCAGTTCTTC; CDR3: CASRSLAGGEQFF
size: -; V: TRBV5-1; D: -; J: TRBJ1-1; DNA: TGCGCCAGCAGCGGGGGGAGTAATGAAGCTTTCTTT; CDR3: CASSGGSNEAFF
size: -; V: TRBV19; D: -; J: TRBJ1-2; DNA: TGTGCCAGTAGTTTTTCGGGACAATATGGCTACACCTTC; CDR3: CASSFSGQYGYTF
size: few; V: TRBV6-6; D: -; J: TRBJ1-3; DNA: TGTGCCAGCAGTACAGGGAGCTCTGGAAACACCATATATTTT; CDR3: CASSTGSSGNTIYF
size: few; V: TRBV5-4; D: -; J: TRBJ1-1; DNA: TGTGCCAGCAGCATAGGGACACTAGATACTGAAGCTTTCTTT; CDR3: CASSIGTLDTEAFF
size: -; V: TRBV7-8; D: -; J: TRBJ1-1; DNA: TGTGCCAGCAGCACAGGTCGTTCAGGCCAGCGAGCTTTCTTT; CDR3: CASSTGRSGQRAFF
size: -; V: TRBV5-1; D: TRBD1; J: TRBJ2-7; DNA: TGCGCCAGCAGCTTGGAGTGGACAGGGACCTACGAGCAGTACTTC; CDR3: CASSLEWTGTYEQYF
size: -; V: TRBV25-1; D: TRBD1; J: TRBJ1-2; DNA: TGTGCCAGCAGTGGGGGACAGACATATGGCTACACCTTC; CDR3: CASSGGQTYGYTF
size: -; V: TRBV27; D: TRBD1; J: TRBJ2-7; DNA: TGTGCCAGCAGTTTAGCCGGGACAGAGTTCTACGAGCAGTACTTC; CDR3: CASSLAGTEFYEQYF
size: -; V: TRBV1; D: -; J: TRBJ1-5; DNA: TGCACCAGCAGCCAATCGAGGACAGGGTGGAGCAATCAGCCCCAGCATTTT; CDR3: CTSSQSRTGWSNQPQHF
size: -; V: TRBV18; D: -; J: TRBJ2-2; DNA: TGTGCCAGCTCACCTCCTACAGCGAACACCGGGGAGCTGTTTTTT; CDR3: CASSPPTANTGELFF
size: -; V: TRBV2; D: -; J: TRBJ2-7; DNA: TGTGCCAGCAGTGATCATGAGGCAGGGAAGGCGTACTTC; CDR3: CASSDHEAGKAYF
size: -; V: TRBV11-3; D: -; J: TRBJ2-3; DNA: TGTGCCAGCAGCTTAGGAGAAGAGACAGGAAGCACAGATACGCAGTATTTT; CDR3: CASSLGEETGSTDTQYF